This T cell receptor beta chain was found in a study of early T cells in non-severe SARS-CoV-2 infection. One entry per CDR3 protein results from TCRdb running MiXCR on the 5' RACE reads. The repertoire holds under 50,000 distinct CDR3 sequences, with 5.5% to 6.5% as singletons. The V end lost 0 bases, the J end lost 2 bases, and 12 bases lay between the germline ends. CDR1 is SGHTA, CDR2 FQGNSA, per germline. The length of the CDR3 is 16 residues. Findings of the study overall: Database matching using VDJdb favored anti-spike CD8 responses, with private and CD4 specificities left missing.

In this sample, this clonotype turned up many times. No antigen is known for it. The TCR sequence derives from an adult who was a healthcare worker with PCR-confirmed SARS-CoV-2 infection or an uninfected control (not recorded which). V gene TRBV7-2 combines with J gene TRBJ2-3, with D unresolved. Input material: whole blood. The chain's CDR3 is CASSLATPDYTDTQYF. DNA of the CDR3: TGTGCCAGCAGCTTAGCCACTCCGGATTACACAGATACGCAGTATTTT.